One sample yielded the 30 T cell receptor beta chains listed below, sequenced in a study of post-analysis software for immune sequencing data. Whole-study results and caveats: Relative to controls, patients had several TRBV segments at higher frequency, with TRBV5-6, TRBV5-1 and TRBV20-1 among these.

cDNA libraries of TCR beta carried unique molecular identifiers. TCRdb reanalysed the PCR reads using MiXCR and keeps one entry per CDR3 protein. The data hold hundreds of thousands of distinct CDR3 sequences, with roughly 27% observed a single time. Their antigens remain unidentified. Sequencing was performed on blood. These receptors all come from a girl aged 10 to 17 with multiple sclerosis.

The chain uses TRBV9 and TRBJ2-1, with a weak D call TRBD2 (6 bases). The germline gives CDR1 SGDLS, CDR2 YYNGEE. The length of the CDR3 is 14 residues. The V gene lost 4 bases and the J gene lost 6 bases, with 14 bases spanning the gap. The CDR3 here is CASSLAPSANEQFF. CDR3 sequence (DNA): TGTGCCAGCAGCCTAGCCCCTAGCGCCAATGAGCAGTTCTTC.

The rearrangement joins TRBV10-3 to TRBJ2-3; D is uncertain. This CDR3 has 13 amino acids. CDR1 and CDR2 (germline): ENHRY, SYGVKD. The V gene lost 10 bases and the J gene lost 0 bases, with 11 bases spanning the gap. The CDR3 here is CANQAQSTDTQYF. The CDR3 nucleotides are TGTGCCAATCAGGCCCAGAGCACAGATACGCAGTATTTT.

The V and J genes are TRBV10-3 and TRBJ1-1; 7 nucleotides match TRBD1. This CDR3 has 13 amino acids. Trimming removed 7 bases from V and 1 base from J; junction bases left unmatched: 3. CDR1 is ENHRY, CDR2 SYGVKD, per germline. For the CDR3, the DNA is TGTGCCATCACGAGACAGGGGAACACTGAAGCTTTCTTT. This encodes CAITRQGNTEAFF.

The chain has TRBV29-1 and TRBJ1-1; D is perhaps TRBD1 (5 bases). Trimming cost V 4 bases and J 6 bases, with 21 bases left between them. Germline lookup yields CDR1 SQVTM and CDR2 ANQGSEA. The CDR3 loop spans 15 amino acids. CDR3 residues: CSVGGTTRTPPEAFF. Here the CDR3 DNA reads TGCAGCGTTGGGGGGACGACCAGGACTCCCCCTGAAGCTTTCTTT.

The V gene is TRBV11-2, the J gene TRBJ1-2, with 8 bases that match TRBD1. This CDR3 is built from 15 residues. Germline CDR1 and CDR2: SGHAT and FQNNGV. Trimming cost V 3 bases and J 4 bases; bases outside gene matches: 7. The CDR3 DNA is TGTGCCAGCAGCTTGACCGCCCAGGGGGCCTATGGCTACACCTTC. Encoded protein: CASSLTAQGAYGYTF.

As regards this clonotype: One end of the junction is discordant with germline, which a read error may explain. The V call is TRBV7-2, the J call TRBJ2-7; a weak D match, TRBD2 (7 bases). The CDR3 is 15 amino acids. CDR1 and CDR2 from the germline V gene are SGHTA and FQGNSA. The CDR3 sequence: CAGSLLGGPSYEQYF. CDR3 DNA: TGTGCCGGCAGCCTCCTCGGGGGGCCCTCCTACGAGCAGTACTTC.

The chain carries TRBV4-2 and TRBJ2-7; D perhaps matches TRBD2 (5 bases). This CDR3 has 14 amino acids. V lost 1 base, J lost 2 bases, and 9 bases lay in between. Germline V gene sequence: CDR1 LGHNA, CDR2 YNFKEQ. CDR3 DNA: TGTGCCAGCAGCCAAGCGGAGGAGACCTACGAGCAGTACTTC. It is translated as CASSQAEETYEQYF.

V is TRBV18 and J is TRBJ1-1, with D perhaps TRBD1 (5 bases). Looked up from germline, CDR1 is KGHSH and CDR2 is LQKENI. Trimming left V 6 bases short and J 1 base short, with 15 bases between. The CDR3 is made up of 15 amino acids. This chain's CDR3 is CASSDGGLGNTEAFF. The CDR3 DNA reads as TGTGCCAGCTCCGATGGGGGACTAGGGAACACTGAAGCTTTCTTT.

In nucleotides, the CDR3 is TGCGCCAGCAGTGCATCCAAGGGCAGGGGGACAGATACGCAGTATTTT. Translating it yields CASSASKGRGTDTQYF. The rearrangement links TRBV5-1 to TRBJ2-3, with 7 bases matching TRBD1. Germline V gives CDR1 SGHRS, CDR2 YFSETQ. V lost 5 bases to trimming and J lost 3 bases; unmatched junction nucleotides: 12. This CDR3 is built from 16 residues.

The chain employs TRBV7-9 and TRBJ2-5; 8 bases agree with TRBD2. J lost 5 bases, V lost 5 bases, and 7 bases had no gene match. The CDR3 runs to 14 residues. Germline lookup yields CDR1 SEHNR and CDR2 FQNEAQ (reference sequence). CDR3 amino acids: CASSHASGRETQYF. The DNA for the CDR3 is TGTGCCAGCAGCCATGCTAGCGGGCGGGAGACCCAGTACTTC.

In this sample, this clonotype turned up a few times. The chain employs TRBV2 and TRBJ1-2, with 7 bases aligning to TRBD1. The CDR3 has 14 residues. J gave up 0 bases and V 2 bases, and 0 bases lay outside the gene matches. Germline V gives CDR1 SNHLY, CDR2 FYNNEI. CDR3 amino acids: CASSEQGANYGYTF. The CDR3 bases are TGTGCCAGCAGTGAACAGGGGGCTAACTATGGCTACACCTTC.

This chain links TRBV15 with TRBJ2-1, with D possibly matching TRBD2 (5 bases). Germline CDR1 LNHNV, CDR2 YYDKDF (reference sequence). Trimming pared 0 bases from V and 5 bases from J, leaving 11 bases between. This CDR3 has 15 residues. The CDR3 coding sequence is TGTGCCACCAGCAGAGATCGGGTTAGCGACAATGAGCAGTTCTTC. As protein: CATSRDRVSDNEQFF.

Concerning this clonotype itself: With a much larger clone just one base away, this may be a read error. The CDR3 nucleotides are TGCAGCGGCGCGGCTCGGGGCCGAGATACGCAGTATTTT. It encodes CSGAARGRDTQYF. The gene calls are TRBV29-1 and TRBJ2-3; D assignment may be TRBD1 or TRBD2 (5 bases each). The CDR3 spans 13 residues. Trimming shortened V by 7 bases and J by 5 bases, and 16 bases separated the two germline ends. CDR1 and CDR2 (germline): SQVTM, ANQGSEA.

V is TRBV4-3 and J is TRBJ2-7, with 8 bases lining up with TRBD1. Judging by the DNA end, TRBJ2-5 fits better; the J call may be wrong. This CDR3 comprises 16 residues. Per the germline V gene, CDR1 is LGHNA and CDR2 is YSLEER. The CDR3 is CASSQEQGDGSETQYF. The CDR3 coding sequence is TGCGCCAGCAGCCAAGAACAGGGGGATGGTTCAGAGACCCAGTACTTC.

This clonotype was found a few times. The V gene is TRBV7-9, the J gene TRBJ1-4; 7 bases line up with TRBD1. V was clipped by 9 bases and J by 8 bases; unmatched bases: 9. From germline, CDR1 is SEHNR and CDR2 FQNEAQ (reference sequence). This CDR3 spans 13 amino acids. The CDR3 protein is CARDDRASEKLFF. The CDR3 coding sequence is TGTGCCAGAGACGACAGGGCAAGCGAAAAACTGTTTTTT.

This clonotype appeared a few times. The chain has TRBV29-1 and TRBJ2-1; D possibly matches TRBD1 or TRBD2 (6 bases each). Germline CDR1 reads SQVTM; CDR2 reads ANQGSEA. CDR3 length: 14 amino acids. V was pared by 6 bases and J by 7 bases, with 19 bases between. For the CDR3, the DNA is TGCAGCGTAGCCAGACAGGTCCGGGGGAATGAGCAGTTCTTC. It codes for CSVARQVRGNEQFF.

This clonotype appeared many times. The junction shows a germline mismatch at one end, possibly a read error. The chain recombines TRBV5-1 with TRBJ2-5, with D possibly being TRBD2 (6 bases). Germline V CDR1 and CDR2: SGHRS, YFSETQ. This CDR3 contains 13 residues. The CDR3 DNA reads TGTGCCAGCAGCTTAGTAGGGAGGGAGACCCAGTACTTC. Translation: CASSLVGRETQYF.

The chain joins TRBV20-1 to TRBJ2-4; 8 bases map to TRBD2. The CDR3 is 15 amino acids. Trimming removed 6 bases from V and 1 base from J; junction bases left unmatched: 8. The V gene's germline CDR1 is DFQATT and CDR2 SNEGSKA (reference sequence). CDR3 DNA sequence: TGCAGTGCCCCTAAGGGCGGGGGGGCCAAAAACATTCAGTACTTC. Its translation: CSAPKGGGAKNIQYF.

This clonotype was detected only a few times. V is TRBV7-9 and J is TRBJ2-7, with a tentative D call TRBD1 (7 bases). CDR3 length equals 15 residues. In germline, CDR1 is SEHNR, CDR2 FQNEAQ (reference sequence). V dropped 5 bases and J dropped 2 bases, with 16 bases sitting between them. The CDR3 nucleotides are TGTGCCAGCAGCGCGGGGACAGCCACTACCTACGAGCAGTACTTC. Amino acid sequence: CASSAGTATTYEQYF.

The J gene is TRBJ1-2, the V gene TRBV6-6; D remains unclear. Trimming took off 7 bases at V and 1 base at J, with 10 bases between the two ends. Germline CDR1 reads MNHNY; CDR2 reads SVGAGI (reference sequence). There are 13 residues in the CDR3. Here the CDR3 reads CASTSDVNYGYTF. Here the CDR3 DNA reads TGTGCCAGCACCTCTGATGTTAACTATGGCTACACCTTC.

The DNA of the CDR3 is TGTGCCAGCGGACTACAGGGACAAGAGACCCAGTACTTC. It is translated as CASGLQGQETQYF. The V call is TRBV28, the J call TRBJ2-5; D may correspond to TRBD1 or TRBD2 (6 bases each). Looked up from germline, CDR1 is MDHEN and CDR2 is SYDVKM. This CDR3 is built from 13 residues. Trimming pared 8 bases from V and 2 bases from J, leaving 12 bases between. Together with reference TRBV28 and TRBJ2-5, the CDR3 gives the full variable domain: DVKVTQSSRYLVKRTGEKVFLECVQDMDHENMFWYRQDPGLGLRLIYFSYDVKMKEKGDIPEGYSVSREKKERFSLILESASTNQTSMYLCASGLQGQETQYFGPGTRLLVL.

The table lists this clonotype with a few counts. The chain couples TRBV28 to TRBJ2-1; TRBD2 might be the D (6 bases). The CDR3 sequence is 18 residues long. CDR1 and CDR2 (germline): MDHEN, SYDVKM. V lost 5 bases and J 4 bases, leaving 24 bases between the germline ends. CDR3: CASSPSGPGKGGYNEQFF. Here the CDR3 DNA reads TGTGCCAGCAGTCCCAGCGGACCAGGGAAAGGAGGGTACAATGAGCAGTTCTTC.

This chain links TRBV20-1 with TRBJ2-3; TRBD2 matches at 7 bases. The CDR3 runs 14 residues. The V and J ends lost 6 bases and 6 bases, in that order; junction bases with no gene match: 12. Germline CDR1 reads DFQATT; CDR2 reads SNEGSKA (reference sequence). The DNA of the CDR3 is TGCAGTGCAAGGACTAGTTTGAATGTGGATACGCAGTATTTT. Translating gives CSARTSLNVDTQYF.

The chain combines TRBV11-2 with TRBJ2-7; the match to TRBD1 covers 7 bases. The CDR3 extends over 16 amino acids. The ends lost 5 bases at V and 7 bases at J; junction bases unmatched: 17. Germline V gives CDR1 SGHAT, CDR2 FQNNGV. The CDR3 sequence is CASSPLWGQSTGEQYF. As DNA, the CDR3 is TGTGCCAGCAGCCCCCTTTGGGGACAGTCCACGGGGGAGCAGTACTTC.

This clonotype was detected only once. V gene TRBV11-2 combines with J gene TRBJ2-7; no reliable D call. The CDR3 extends over 15 amino acids. Trimming shortened V by 0 bases and J by 2 bases, and 11 bases separated the two germline ends. CDR1 and CDR2 from the germline V gene are SGHAT and FQNNGV. DNA of the CDR3: TGTGCCAGCAGCTTAGATCCGAATGGGGCCTACGAGCAGTACTTC. Its protein product is CASSLDPNGAYEQYF.

This clonotype was detected only a few times. The J gene is TRBJ2-1, the V gene TRBV4-3; TRBD1 aligns across 9 bases. The CDR3 sequence is 14 residues long. Trimming at V came to 4 bases and at J to 7 bases, leaving 5 bases not matched to a gene. The germline CDR1 and CDR2 sequences are LGHNA and YSLEER. In DNA, the CDR3 is TGCGCCAGCAGCCGGGACAGGGCAAATAATGAGCAGTTCTTC. This codes for CASSRDRANNEQFF.

V and J are TRBV9 and TRBJ2-1; 7 nucleotides agree with TRBD1. Trimming at V came to 2 bases and at J to 6 bases, leaving 8 bases not matched to a gene. CDR1 and CDR2 from the germline V gene are SGDLS and YYNGEE. The CDR3 loop spans 15 amino acids. The CDR3 is CASSVRQGRTNEQFF. Here the CDR3 DNA reads TGTGCCAGCAGCGTGAGACAGGGTCGGACCAATGAGCAGTTCTTC.

The sample holds many counts of this clonotype. The rearrangement links TRBV20-1 to TRBJ2-1; 9 bases fit TRBD2. The J segment lost 6 bases and the V segment lost 3 bases, leaving 9 bases of the junction unmatched. Germline assignment: CDR1 DFQATT and CDR2 SNEGSKA (reference sequence). The CDR3 consists of 15 residues. CDR3 sequence reads: CSASDLAGWGNEQFF. For the CDR3, the DNA is TGCAGTGCTAGCGACCTAGCGGGATGGGGCAATGAGCAGTTCTTC.

Here the CDR3 DNA reads TGCAGTGCCGCCCGTGACAGAGCGGTGGCCCAGTACTTC. Residues: CSAARDRAVAQYF. The chain uses TRBV20-1 and TRBJ2-7; D is possibly TRBD1 or TRBD2 (5 bases each). Trimming stripped 6 bases from V and 10 bases from J, with 22 bases between. CDR3 length: 13 amino acids. The V gene's germline CDR1 is DFQATT and CDR2 SNEGSKA (reference sequence).

This clonotype was seen a single time. Sequence at one end of the junction differs from germline and may be a read error. The chain uses TRBV4-3 and TRBJ2-1; D is perhaps TRBD1 or TRBD2 (5 bases each). This CDR3 is 15 amino acids long. Germline CDR1 LGHNA, CDR2 YSLEER. CDR3 sequence reads: CTSSIDGTFYNEQFF. CDR3 bases: TGCACCAGCAGCATCGACGGGACCTTCTACAATGAGCAGTTCTTC.